Listed below are T cell receptor beta chains from one sample, sequenced in a study of shared clonotypes between healthy human individuals. Assay used: immunoSEQ multiplex PCR; TCRdb lists only in-frame clones, some missing. The sample lists some 630,000 clones; approximately 96% were seen once. Sequencing was performed on naive CD8+ T cells sorted from blood. The receptors here all came from a woman aged 25 to 39 in good health. Each CDR3 is given with its conserved first and last residue. D genes are given only for firm matches. Not every row has a clone size; where given, it reads once, few, many or a size class.

cdr3_length d_call j_call v_call clone_size cdr3_aa cdr3_nt
14 TRBD1 TRBJ2-1 TRBV5-4 NA CASSPGTGGNEQFF TGTGCCAGCAGCCCCGGGACAGGGGGCAATGAGCAGTTCTTC
15 NA TRBJ2-3 TRBV19 NA CASSIAATSTDTQYF TGTGCCAGTAGTATTGCAGCGACTAGCACAGATACGCAGTATTTT
13 NA TRBJ1-1 TRBV19 NA CASSIGSNTEAFF TGTGCCAGTAGTATCGGCTCGAACACTGAAGCTTTCTTT
14 TRBD2 TRBJ2-7 TRBV11-2 NA CASSFSGTNYEQYF TGTGCCAGCAGCTTCTCCGGGACTAACTACGAGCAGTACTTC
16 NA TRBJ2-1 TRBV5-1 NA CASQKGVGPVYNEQFF TGCGCCAGCCAAAAGGGGGTGGGTCCGGTATACAATGAGCAGTTCTTC
18 TRBD2 TRBJ2-1 TRBV28 NA CASSLLIIGGSSYNEQFF TGTGCCAGCAGTTTATTAATAATCGGCGGGAGTTCCTACAATGAGCAGTTCTTC
16 TRBD1 TRBJ2-3 TRBV7-9 NA CASSFQPGQGTDTQYF TGTGCCAGCAGCTTCCAGCCGGGACAGGGCACAGATACGCAGTATTTT
15 NA TRBJ2-7 TRBV9 NA CASSAVGGSSYEQYF TGTGCCAGCAGCGCGGTGGGAGGCTCTTCCTACGAGCAGTACTTC
16 TRBD2 TRBJ2-1 TRBV28 NA CASSLPLAGSYNEQFF TGTGCCAGCAGTTTACCCTTAGCGGGCTCCTACAATGAGCAGTTCTTC
17 TRBD2 TRBJ2-2 TRBV28 NA CASRSGSGLAVTGELFF TGTGCCAGCAGATCAGGCTCGGGACTAGCGGTAACCGGGGAGCTGTTTTTT
16 NA TRBJ2-7 TRBV4-2 once CASSQEESGEAYEQYF TGTGCCAGCAGCCAAGAGGAGTCTGGCGAGGCCTACGAGCAGTACTTC
15 TRBD1 TRBJ2-5 TRBV5-6 NA CASSADRVYMETQYF TGTGCCAGCAGCGCAGACAGGGTCTATATGGAGACCCAGTACTTC
15 TRBD2 TRBJ2-7 TRBV28 NA CASRASGTSAYEQYF TGTGCCAGCAGGGCATCCGGGACTAGCGCCTACGAGCAGTACTTC
15 TRBD2 TRBJ2-7 TRBV4-1 NA CASSPRAGYWGEQYF TGCGCCAGCAGCCCCCGAGCGGGGTATTGGGGCGAGCAGTACTTC
19 TRBD2 TRBJ2-1 TRBV4-1 NA CASSLGLAGDDSPYNEQFF TGCGCCAGCAGCCTCGGACTAGCGGGAGATGATAGCCCCTACAATGAGCAGTTCTTC
14 NA TRBJ1-1 TRBV19 NA CASSIDLGVTEAFF TGTGCCAGTAGTATAGATCTCGGGGTTACTGAAGCTTTCTTT
16 TRBD2 TRBJ2-3 TRBV5-4 once CASSLVVAGNTDTQYF TGTGCCAGCAGCTTGGTTGTAGCGGGGAACACAGATACGCAGTATTTT
14 NA TRBJ1-1 TRBV28 NA CASSFLDGNTEAFF TGTGCCAGCTCCTTCCTGGACGGTAACACTGAAGCTTTCTTT
12 NA TRBJ2-7 TRBV7-9 NA CASSLLVHEQYF TGTGCCAGCAGCCTACTAGTCCACGAGCAGTACTTC
13 TRBD2 TRBJ2-7 TRBV7-2 NA CASSLGLAGPPYF TGTGCCAGCAGCCTAGGACTAGCGGGGCCGCCGTACTTC
14 NA TRBJ2-7 TRBV28 NA CASSFGEVAYEQYF TGTGCCAGCAGTTTCGGGGAGGTCGCCTACGAGCAGTACTTC
16 NA TRBJ1-5 TRBV7-8 few CASSLGGTDSNQPQHF TGTGCCAGCAGCCTAGGCGGGACCGATAGCAATCAGCCCCAGCATTTT
13 NA TRBJ2-2 TRBV9 NA CASSVGGTGELFF TGTGCCAGCAGCGTCGGAGGGACCGGGGAGCTGTTTTTT
17 TRBD2 TRBJ2-5 TRBV4-1 NA CASSQDPREAARETQYF TGCGCCAGCAGCCAAGACCCCCGGGAGGCCGCCAGAGAGACCCAGTACTTC
11 TRBD1 TRBJ2-7 TRBV6-1 NA CTSTGDYEQYF TGTACCTCGACAGGGGACTACGAGCAGTACTTC
12 NA TRBJ2-2 TRBV29-1 NA CSVEGNTGELFF TGCAGCGTTGAAGGGAACACCGGGGAGCTGTTTTTT
15 NA TRBJ2-7 TRBV19 NA CASSIGQGFPYEQYF TGTGCCAGTAGTATCGGGCAGGGATTCCCCTACGAGCAGTACTTC
14 TRBD1 TRBJ2-1 TRBV2 NA CASSDRGYNNEQFF TGTGCCAGCAGTGACAGGGGGTACAACAATGAGCAGTTCTTC
15 TRBD2 TRBJ2-7 TRBV7-9 NA CASSYSGTQGLGQYF TGTGCCAGCAGTTATAGCGGGACACAGGGTCTGGGGCAGTACTTC
15 TRBD2 TRBJ2-1 TRBV27 NA CASSPLGEGQVSPFF TGTGCCAGCAGTCCGTTGGGGGAGGGCCAGGTCTCTCCGTTCTTC
14 TRBD2 TRBJ2-7 TRBV5-5 NA CASSSAGGPYEQYF TGTGCCAGCAGCTCCGCGGGAGGGCCCTACGAGCAGTACTTC
13 NA TRBJ2-7 TRBV5-5 NA CASSFGRVYEQYF TGTGCCAGCAGCTTCGGGAGAGTCTACGAGCAGTACTTC
16 TRBD2 TRBJ2-7 TRBV2 NA CAVGLAGELGSYEQYF TGTGCCGTGGGACTAGCGGGAGAACTGGGCTCCTACGAGCAGTACTTC
16 TRBD1 TRBJ2-4 TRBV5-1 once CASSRWRQGAYGIQYF TGCGCCAGCAGCCGCTGGCGGCAGGGGGCTTATGGCATTCAGTACTTC
16 NA TRBJ2-5 TRBV14 NA CASSQDGVFDQETQYF TGTGCCAGCAGCCAAGATGGTGTATTCGACCAAGAGACCCAGTACTTC
12 NA TRBJ2-1 TRBV27 NA CASGWPTYEQFF TGTGCCAGCGGATGGCCCACATATGAGCAGTTCTTC
14 NA TRBJ1-5 TRBV25-1 NA CASSEGGFGQPQHF TGTGCCAGCAGTGAAGGTGGCTTCGGTCAGCCCCAGCATTTT
16 NA TRBJ2-2 TRBV28 NA CASSLGGQGVFGELFF TGTGCCAGCAGTTTAGGGGGTCAGGGAGTATTCGGGGAGCTGTTTTTT
12 NA TRBJ2-7 TRBV5-4 NA CASSRGAWEQYF TGTGCCAGCAGCCGGGGGGCTTGGGAGCAGTACTTC
15 NA TRBJ1-5 TRBV5-5 NA CASSPRDIPPQPQHF TGTGCCAGCAGCCCCCGGGACATTCCCCCCCAGCCCCAGCATTTT
13 NA TRBJ2-2 TRBV27 NA CASSLDSTGELFF TGTGCCAGCAGTTTGGACAGCACCGGGGAGCTGTTTTTT
13 NA TRBJ2-7 TRBV4-1 NA CASSKRLQYEQYF TGCGCCAGCAGCAAAAGACTGCAATACGAGCAGTACTTC
15 NA TRBJ2-2 TRBV6-5 NA CASSYDRGGSGELFF TGTGCCAGCAGTTACGACAGGGGAGGGTCCGGGGAGCTGTTTTTT
20 TRBD2 TRBJ2-2 TRBV10-1 NA CASSILQGTSGRADTGELFF TGCGCCAGCAGTATATTGCAGGGGACTAGCGGGAGGGCCGACACCGGGGAGCTGTTTTTT
17 NA TRBJ1-2 TRBV13 few CASSPGVWGKPNYGYTF TGTGCCAGCAGCCCGGGCGTTTGGGGCAAGCCGAACTATGGCTACACCTTC
12 NA TRBJ2-1 TRBV7-9 NA CASSPPLDEQFF TGTGCCAGCAGCCCGCCGTTAGATGAGCAGTTCTTC
13 NA TRBJ2-2 TRBV6-1 once CASRALGTGELFF TGTGCCAGCAGAGCCCTAGGGACCGGGGAGCTGTTTTTT
14 NA TRBJ1-5 TRBV7-9 NA CASSTDSPEWPQHF TGTGCCAGCAGCACTGACAGTCCCGAATGGCCCCAGCATTTT
14 TRBD1 TRBJ1-1 TRBV5-1 NA CASSLDRGATEAFF TGCGCCAGCAGCTTGGACAGGGGGGCCACTGAAGCTTTCTTT
15 TRBD2 TRBJ2-1 TRBV11-2 NA CASSLMAGGPGEQFF TGTGCCAGCAGCTTAATGGCGGGAGGGCCGGGTGAGCAGTTCTTC
12 NA TRBJ2-2 TRBV2 NA CASSEATGELFF TGTGCCAGCAGTGAAGCTACCGGGGAGCTGTTTTTT
14 NA TRBJ1-1 TRBV27 NA CASSLMGQQDEAFF TGTGCCAGCAGTTTAATGGGACAACAAGATGAAGCTTTCTTT